Shown below are 31 T cell receptor beta chains from a single sample sequenced in a study of T cells in Graves' hyperthyroidism and ophthalmopathy. Template material for amplifying TCR beta CDR3 regions consisted of RNA transcripts. HTBI primers drove first-round RT-PCR of the TCR CDR3. TCRdb reprocessed the multiplex PCR reads via MiXCR and lists one record per CDR3 protein. The profile shows hundreds of thousands of distinct CDR3 sequences, 38% of them singletons. Sequencing was carried out using blood. These receptors were taken from a man between 18 and 35 years old with Graves' hyperthyroidism.

The rearrangement links TRBV29-1 to TRBJ2-2, with TRBD2 identical over 11 bases. Germline lookup yields CDR1 SQVTM and CDR2 ANQGSEA. The CDR3 totals 15 residues. With V trimmed by 8 bases and J by 8 bases, 13 bases remained unmatched. The CDR3 region is CSSQGLAGGPGELFF. As DNA, the CDR3 is TGCAGCAGCCAAGGGCTAGCGGGAGGTCCGGGGGAGCTGTTTTTT.

This clonotype has just one count. It may be a read error: a sequence one base away is much more abundant. The V call is TRBV19, the J call TRBJ2-7; possible D gene TRBD1, 6 bases. V was clipped by 3 bases and J by 3 bases, with 9 bases between them. Germline V gene lookup returns CDR1 LNHDA and CDR2 SQIVND (reference sequence). The CDR3 sequence is 13 residues long. The CDR3 coding sequence is TGTGCCAGTAGTATCGTAGGGGGCTACGAGCAGTACTTC. Residues: CASSIVGGYEQYF.

J is TRBJ1-3 and V is TRBV20-1; D is ambiguous. Germline V gene data show CDR1 as DFQATT and CDR2 as SNEGSKA (reference sequence). The V and J ends lost 6 bases and 0 bases respectively, with 15 bases between them. This CDR3 region has 15 residues. For the CDR3, the DNA is TGCAGTGCAAAGGACGAAGCTATCTCTGGAAACACCATATATTTT. Translating it yields CSAKDEAISGNTIYF.

The rearrangement links TRBV10-3 to TRBJ1-1; D is possibly TRBD1 (5 bases). The V gene's germline CDR1 is ENHRY and CDR2 SYGVKD. The CDR3 spans 14 residues. V was clipped by 5 bases and J by 3 bases, with 13 bases between them. The CDR3 DNA follows: TGTGCCATCAGTCAGGGTGGAAGACACACTGAAGCTTTCTTT. It translates to CAISQGGRHTEAFF.

The V call is TRBV7-2, the J call TRBJ1-2; D unclear. V lost 5 bases, J lost 0 bases, and 13 bases lay in between. The CDR3 consists of 15 residues. Germline CDR1 and CDR2: SGHTA and FQGNSA. CDR3 amino acids: CASSQDFAANYGYTF. The CDR3 DNA reads TGTGCCAGCAGCCAAGATTTCGCAGCTAACTATGGCTACACCTTC.

This clonotype was seen ten or more times. V gene TRBV10-3 combines with J gene TRBJ1-5; maybe TRBD1 (5 bases). CDR1 and CDR2 from the germline V gene are ENHRY and SYGVKD. The CDR3 covers 15 residues. Trimming took off 0 bases at V and 6 bases at J, with 12 bases between the two ends. The CDR3 spells CAISESTRGPQPQHF. The CDR3, as DNA: TGTGCCATCAGTGAGTCGACGAGGGGACCTCAGCCCCAGCATTTT.

This clonotype appeared many times. The J gene is TRBJ2-7, the V gene TRBV24-1; TRBD1 matches at 7 bases. J was trimmed by 6 bases and V by 7 bases; bases with no gene match: 11. CDR3 length equals 14 residues. CDR1 is KGHDR and CDR2 is SFDVKD in the germline V gene. CDR3 in amino acids: CATSKGAGTAEQYF. The CDR3 DNA reads as TGTGCCACCAGCAAGGGGGCAGGGACCGCCGAGCAGTACTTC.

This chain joins TRBV13 and TRBJ2-7, with D maybe TRBD1 (5 bases). This CDR3 comprises 12 residues. The germline CDR1 and CDR2 sequences are PRHDT and FYEKMQ (reference sequence). Trimming cost V 4 bases and J 5 bases, with 9 bases left between them. CDR3 loop: CASSSGQDEQYF. CDR3 DNA: TGTGCCAGCAGCTCAGGGCAAGACGAGCAGTACTTC. Using reference TRBV13 and TRBJ2-7 for the parts outside the CDR3, the full variable domain is AAGVIQSPRHLIKEKRETATLKCYPIPRHDTVYWYQQGPGQDPQFLISFYEKMQSDKGSIPDRFSAQQFSDYHSELNMSSLELGDSALYFCASSSGQDEQYFGPGTRLTVT.

As concerns this clonotype: This sequence may be a read error, since a much larger clone differs from it by one base. The chain has TRBV11-2 and TRBJ2-7, with unresolved D. Germline loops: CDR1 SGHAT, CDR2 FQNNGV. With 0 bases removed from V and 5 bases from J, the gap between germline ends came to 5 bases. The CDR3 loop spans 12 amino acids. This CDR3 reads CASSLDVHEQYF. CDR3 bases: TGTGCCAGCAGCTTAGATGTCCACGAGCAGTACTTC.

The genes are TRBV5-1 and TRBJ2-5; TRBD2 might be the D (7 bases). V was trimmed by 4 bases and J by 5 bases, leaving 18 bases between them. CDR3 length: 15 residues. From germline, CDR1 is SGHRS and CDR2 YFSETQ. CDR3 loop: CASSGTQGGKETQYF. The CDR3 DNA is TGCGCCAGCAGCGGGACACAGGGAGGGAAGGAGACCCAGTACTTC.

As DNA, the CDR3 is TGTGCCAGCAGCTCCCGGGCTAGACAAGAGACCCAGTACTTC. Its translation: CASSSRARQETQYF. The chain carries TRBV7-8 and TRBJ2-5; D remains ambiguous. V lost 4 bases and J lost 2, with 11 bases in between. The CDR3 extends over 14 amino acids. From germline, CDR1 is SGHVS and CDR2 FQNEAQ.

In its sample, this clonotype was seen many times. CDR3 sequence: CSVEVGGAETQYF. For the CDR3, the DNA is TGCAGCGTTGAAGTAGGGGGCGCTGAGACCCAGTACTTC. The chain couples TRBV29-1 to TRBJ2-5; 7 bases line up with TRBD1. V was pared by 1 base and J by 5 bases, with 4 bases of the junction left unmatched. The CDR3 covers 13 residues. The germline V gene encodes CDR1 SQVTM and CDR2 ANQGSEA.

The rearrangement uses TRBV25-1 and TRBJ1-1; unclear D gene. Trimming pared 8 bases from V and 3 bases from J, leaving 10 bases between. Germline values: CDR1 MGHDK, CDR2 SYGVNS. The CDR3 totals 12 residues. The CDR3 reads CASSRPDTEAFF. In DNA, the CDR3 is TGTGCCAGCTCGAGACCGGACACTGAAGCTTTCTTT.

The chain recombines TRBV29-1 with TRBJ2-7, with 10 bases matching TRBD1. The ends lost 0 bases at V and 1 base at J; junction bases unmatched: 6. Germline V gene sequence: CDR1 SQVTM, CDR2 ANQGSEA. The CDR3 is 16 residues long. This CDR3 is CSVEDERDRGSYEQYF. The CDR3 DNA reads TGCAGCGTTGAAGATGAGCGGGACAGGGGTTCCTACGAGCAGTACTTC.

The chain is built from TRBV6-1 and TRBJ1-2; D is unclear. Germline CDR1 reads MNHNS; CDR2 reads SASEGT. This CDR3 has 13 amino acids. Trimming cost V 1 base and J 3 bases, with 6 bases left between them. CDR3 region: CASSEVGDYGYTF. For the CDR3, the DNA is TGTGCCAGCAGTGAAGTTGGTGACTATGGCTACACCTTC.

Written as DNA, the CDR3 is TGTGCCAGCAGGGATCCCTCGGGAATGAACACTGAAGCTTTCTTT. The encoded protein is CASRDPSGMNTEAFF. The chain links TRBV5-4 to TRBJ1-1; D gene unclear. V lost 5 bases, J lost 0 bases, and 14 bases lay in between. The CDR3 is 15 amino acids. The germline CDR1 and CDR2 sequences are SGHNT and YYREEE (reference sequence).

This clonotype was observed many times. The V gene is TRBV5-1, the J gene TRBJ2-7; D is uncertain. Germline loops: CDR1 SGHRS, CDR2 YFSETQ. This CDR3 spans 15 amino acids. Trimming stripped 0 bases from V and 5 bases from J, with 15 bases between. CDR3 DNA sequence: TGCGCCAGCAGCTTGGCCGGACGCGGTTTGGACGAGCAGTACTTC. Its translation: CASSLAGRGLDEQYF.

This clonotype was detected a few times. V and J are TRBV2 and TRBJ1-2, with 9 bases fitting TRBD1. Trimming cost V 0 bases and J 7 bases; bases outside gene matches: 3. Germline assignment: CDR1 SNHLY and CDR2 FYNNEI. CDR3 length equals 14 residues. CDR3 sequence (DNA): TGTGCCAGCAGTGAAGCTTGGACAGGGGTTGGCTACACCTTC. Translated, it gives CASSEAWTGVGYTF.

This clonotype showed up many times. This sequence joins TRBV7-2 and TRBJ2-7; D unresolved. Germline V gene data show CDR1 as SGHTA and CDR2 as FQGNSA. The CDR3 has 14 residues. The V gene lost 5 bases and the J gene lost 5 bases, with 16 bases spanning the gap. In nucleotides, the CDR3 is TGTGCCAGCAGCCCGCCCGTGGCCTTCCACGAGCAGTACTTC. It specifies CASSPPVAFHEQYF.

With respect to this clonotype: A junction end diverges from the germline sequence, so it may reflect a read error. The V and J genes are TRBV5-4 and TRBJ1-1; 8 bases match TRBD1. This CDR3 has 16 amino acids. Germline V gene data show CDR1 as SGHNT and CDR2 as YYREEE (reference sequence). This chain's CDR3 is CASSQRAGGSNTEAFF. DNA for the CDR3: TGCGCCAGCAGCCAACGGGCAGGGGGCTCGAACACTGAAGCTTTCTTT.

The J gene is TRBJ1-5, the V gene TRBV5-5, with a tentative D call TRBD1 (6 bases). The germline V gene has CDR1 SGHKS and CDR2 YYEKEE (reference sequence). Between the trimmed V and J ends, which lost 5 bases and 2 bases, there was a span of 14 bases. This CDR3 spans 15 amino acids. This chain's CDR3 is CASSARGRGNQPQHF. The CDR3 coding sequence is TGTGCCAGCAGTGCCAGGGGCCGTGGCAATCAGCCCCAGCATTTT.

This clonotype was seen repeatedly, ten times or more. The chain couples TRBV20-1 to TRBJ1-3; D is unresolved. V lost 6 bases and J 7 bases, leaving 13 bases between the germline ends. CDR3 length equals 12 residues. CDR1 DFQATT and CDR2 SNEGSKA come from the germline V gene (reference sequence). The CDR3 DNA follows: TGCAGTGCCAAGTTTCTCGGGAACACCATATATTTT. This translates into CSAKFLGNTIYF.

This clonotype has ten or more counts. At one of its ends the junction is not consistent with the germline gene, which may arise from a read error. V usage is TRBV15 and J usage is TRBJ2-2; a possible D gene is TRBD2 (6 bases). The germline V gene encodes CDR1 LNHNV and CDR2 YYDKDF (reference sequence). CDR3 size: 14 residues. CDR3 in DNA: TGTGCCACCAGCACCGCAGAGCGGGCCGGGGAACTGTTTTTT. Translating gives CATSTAERAGELFF.

There are many counts of this clonotype. V usage is TRBV10-1 and J usage is TRBJ1-1; D ambiguous. Trimming pared 3 bases from V and 5 bases from J, leaving 7 bases between. This CDR3 spans 12 amino acids. In germline, CDR1 is WNHNN, CDR2 SYGVQD (reference sequence). DNA for the CDR3: TGCGCCAGCAGTGAATCCGGGACTGAAGCTTTCTTT. It encodes CASSESGTEAFF.

V and J are TRBV25-1 and TRBJ1-6; 10 bases map to TRBD1. Germline CDR1 reads MGHDK; CDR2 reads SYGVNS. The CDR3 spans 15 residues. V lost 6 bases and J lost 8; bases outside the gene matches: 7. The CDR3 coding sequence is TGTGCCAGCAGGGGGGACAGGGGTAGCTATTCACCCCTCCACTTT. As protein: CASRGDRGSYSPLHF.

The rearrangement links TRBV9 to TRBJ2-2, with 10 nucleotides matching TRBD1. This CDR3 has 16 residues. The V and J ends lost 3 bases and 6 bases, in that order; junction bases with no gene match: 8. CDR1 is SGDLS, CDR2 YYNGEE, per germline. The CDR3 region is CASSASDRGTSGELFF. CDR3 DNA sequence: TGTGCCAGCAGCGCCTCGGACAGGGGGACGTCCGGGGAGCTGTTTTTT.

There are a few counts of this clonotype. The V gene is TRBV10-3, the J gene TRBJ1-2, with a possible D match to TRBD1 (5 bases). V lost 10 bases to trimming and J lost 7 bases, with 13 bases between them. The CDR3 is made up of 11 amino acids. Germline-derived CDR1 and CDR2 are ENHRY and SYGVKD. The CDR3 DNA is TGTGCCAGCATCGGGGACCTTGGCTACACCTTC. Amino acids: CASIGDLGYTF.

This chain uses TRBV7-9 with TRBJ2-7; TRBD2 matches 11 bases. V gave up 5 bases and J gave up 1 base; unmatched junction bases: 7. The germline gives CDR1 SEHNR, CDR2 FQNEAQ (reference sequence). The CDR3 has 16 amino acids. CDR3 DNA: TGTGCCAGCAGCCCTGGGACTAGCGGCACTTCCTACGAGCAGTACTTC. This codes for CASSPGTSGTSYEQYF.

The rearrangement joins TRBV7-8 to TRBJ1-4, with D hard to call. This CDR3 has 16 amino acids. Per the germline V gene, CDR1 is SGHVS and CDR2 is FQNEAQ. Trimming stripped 5 bases from V and 8 bases from J, with 21 bases between. The CDR3 loop is CASSEIGGWAVEKLFF. In nucleotides, the CDR3 is TGTGCCAGCAGCGAGATAGGAGGTTGGGCGGTCGAAAAACTGTTTTTT.

This clonotype was picked up a small number of times. The rearrangement links TRBV2 to TRBJ2-5, with D possibly matching TRBD1 (6 bases). Germline CDR1 reads SNHLY; CDR2 reads FYNNEI. Trimming removed 6 bases from V and 4 bases from J, with 18 bases in between. The CDR3 extends over 15 amino acids. The CDR3 reads CASSRIPGHTETQYF. As DNA, the CDR3 is TGTGCCAGCAGCAGAATACCGGGACATACAGAGACCCAGTACTTC.

CDR3: CASSPSRVVDAGELFF. The CDR3 DNA sequence: TGTGCCAGCAGTCCCTCTCGGGTGGTGGACGCCGGGGAGCTGTTTTTT. J is TRBJ2-2 and V is TRBV2; D uncertain. Trimming took 5 bases from V and 6 from J, leaving 19 bases between them. This CDR3 has 16 amino acids. CDR1 is SNHLY, CDR2 FYNNEI, per germline. The complete variable domain, with remaining parts taken from reference TRBV2 and TRBJ2-2, reads EPEVTQTPSHQVTQMGQEVILRCVPISNHLYFYWYRQILGQKVEFLVSFYNNEISEKSEIFDDQFSVERPDGSNFTLKIRSTKLEDSAMYFCASSPSRVVDAGELFFGEGSRLTVL.